The following is a T cell receptor beta chain sequence with its context. Which antigen it targets is not known. No much larger clone is present one base from it, and per-base qualities are unavailable. Genomic DNA was isolated and then used for the TCRbeta deep sequencing. The immunoSEQ assay, provided as a commercial service, was used for TCRbeta CDR3 sequencing and initial data processing. In the paper's pipeline: IMGT was used to annotate V, D, J genes, while reads were demultiplexed, adapter and primer sequences were stripped out, and similar clones were merged through frequency-ratio clustering. TCRdb took over this immuneACCESS table, retaining in-frame rearrangements with V and J assigned. Such tables are incomplete; in checked studies, under half of the missing clones stem from an unresolved V gene, and the remainder is unexplained. V, J and clone size reflect that table, while D and trimming were determined from the DNA. For this sample there are about 13,000 clones; roughly 75% appear just once. The ten largest account for around 32% of the sample.

The sample comes from a study of somatic mutations in T cells in chronic GVHD (TCRdb year 2020). For sorting, cells were stained with anti-CD3, anti-CD4, anti-CD8 and a Vbeta20 antibody from the IOTest Beta Mark kit and sorted on a FACSAria III to a purity above 97%. Mononuclear cells were isolated by Ficoll-Paque PLUS density gradient centrifugation from peripheral blood that had been collected in sodium heparin tubes. CD4+ Vbeta20+, CD4+ Vbeta20-, and CD8+ T cell fractions were FACS-sorted before TCRbeta deep sequencing. The V and J ends are trimmed by 2 bases and 4 bases, leaving 12 bases between them. Spanning cysteine to phenylalanine, the CDR3 consists of 14 amino acids. The kept DNA is CDR3 alone, 42 bases in frame from the first base. CDR1 MDHEN and CDR2 SYDVKM are derived from the germline V gene.

Sequenced: Vbeta20-negative CD4+ T cells from blood. The cell subset or site label of this sample denotes: CD4+ T cells sorted as TCR Vbeta20 negative by flow cytometry. The sequence is built from TRBV28 and TRBJ2-7, with TRBD2 perhaps the D gene, on 6 matching bases. The clonotype comes from a male patient aged 45-59 years with chronic graft-versus-host disease. After transplantation, some T cells may belong to the graft donor instead of the recipient. The CDR3 reads CASSLPAGRYEQYF. Read as DNA, the sequence is TGTGCCAGCAGTTTACCGGCAGGGAGGTACGAGCAGTACTTC.